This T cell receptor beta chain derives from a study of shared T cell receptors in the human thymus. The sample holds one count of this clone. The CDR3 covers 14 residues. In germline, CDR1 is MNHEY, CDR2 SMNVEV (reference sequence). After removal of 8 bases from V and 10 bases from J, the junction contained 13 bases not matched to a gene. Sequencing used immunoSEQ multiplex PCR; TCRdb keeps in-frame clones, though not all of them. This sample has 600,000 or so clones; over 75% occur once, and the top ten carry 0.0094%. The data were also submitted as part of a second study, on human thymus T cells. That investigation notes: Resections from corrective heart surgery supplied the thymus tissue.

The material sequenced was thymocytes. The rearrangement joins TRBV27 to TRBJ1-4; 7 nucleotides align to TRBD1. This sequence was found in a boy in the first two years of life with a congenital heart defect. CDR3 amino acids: CASQGRGLSGKLFF. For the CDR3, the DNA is TGTGCCAGCCAAGGAAGGGGGCTATCAGGAAAACTGTTTTTT.